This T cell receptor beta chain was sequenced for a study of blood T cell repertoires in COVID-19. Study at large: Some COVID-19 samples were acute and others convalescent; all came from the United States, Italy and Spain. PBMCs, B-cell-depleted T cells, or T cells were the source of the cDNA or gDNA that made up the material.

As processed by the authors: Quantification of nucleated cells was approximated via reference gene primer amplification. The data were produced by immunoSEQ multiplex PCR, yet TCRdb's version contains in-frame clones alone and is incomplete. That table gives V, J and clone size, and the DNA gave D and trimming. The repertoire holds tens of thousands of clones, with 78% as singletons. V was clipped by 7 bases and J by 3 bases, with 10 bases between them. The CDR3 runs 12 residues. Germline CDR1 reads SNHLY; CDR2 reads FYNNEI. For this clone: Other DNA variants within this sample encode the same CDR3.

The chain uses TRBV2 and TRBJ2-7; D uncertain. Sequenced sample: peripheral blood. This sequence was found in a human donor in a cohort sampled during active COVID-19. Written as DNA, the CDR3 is TGTGCCAGCATTCTCCCGGGCTACGAGCAGTACGTC. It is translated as CASILPGYEQYV.